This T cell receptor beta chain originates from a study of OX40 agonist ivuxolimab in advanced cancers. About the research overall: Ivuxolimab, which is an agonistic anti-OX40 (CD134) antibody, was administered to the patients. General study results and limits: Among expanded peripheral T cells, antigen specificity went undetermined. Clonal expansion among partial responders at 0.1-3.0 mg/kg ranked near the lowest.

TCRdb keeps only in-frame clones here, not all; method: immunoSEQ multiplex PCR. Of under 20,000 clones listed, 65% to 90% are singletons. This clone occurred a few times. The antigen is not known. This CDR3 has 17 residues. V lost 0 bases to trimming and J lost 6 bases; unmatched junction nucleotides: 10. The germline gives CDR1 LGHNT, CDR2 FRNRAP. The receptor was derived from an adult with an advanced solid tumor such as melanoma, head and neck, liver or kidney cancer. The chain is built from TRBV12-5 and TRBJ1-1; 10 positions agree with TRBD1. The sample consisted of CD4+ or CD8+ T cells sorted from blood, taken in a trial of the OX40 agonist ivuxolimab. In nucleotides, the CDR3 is TGTGCTAGTGGTTTGGTCACCGGGACAGGGGTTAAACCTGAAGCTTTCTTT. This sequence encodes CASGLVTGTGVKPEAFF.